Listed below are T cell receptor beta chains from one sample, sequenced in a study of CD8 T cells in ankylosing spondylitis. TCRdb used MiXCR to reprocess the 5' RACE reads, holding one entry per CDR3 protein. There are 200,000 to 250,000 distinct CDR3 sequences in the sample; roughly 32% occur only once, and approximately 4% lies in the top ten. Sequencing was carried out using blood, either unsorted or a sorted T cell fraction (not recorded which). The receptors originated from a male donor with ankylosing spondylitis or in good health (not recorded which). The CDR3 runs from the conserved cysteine through the conserved F or W. D genes are given only for firm matches. Clone size, where shown, is once, few, many, or a class for clones that have expanded.

J	D	V	size	CDR3	DNA
TRBJ2-7	TRBD2	TRBV20-1	.	CSARGLAGGPRVEQYF	TGCAGTGCTAGAGGGCTAGCGGGGGGGCCACGTGTCGAGCAGTACTTC
TRBJ2-4	.	TRBV20-1	.	CSARDGTVAKNIQYF	TGCAGTGCTAGAGATGGCACTGTAGCCAAAAACATTCAGTACTTC
TRBJ2-5	.	TRBV11-2	.	CASSIRGGRETQYF	TGTGCCAGCAGCATCCGGGGCGGTCGAGAGACCCAGTACTTC
TRBJ2-1	TRBD2	TRBV20-1	few	CSARPGLAKYEQFF	TGCAGTGCTAGACCTGGACTAGCGAAATATGAGCAGTTCTTC
TRBJ1-3	.	TRBV12-3/TRBV12-4	.	CASMGNRVYGNTIYF	TGTGCCAGCATGGGGAACAGGGTATACGGAAACACCATATATTTT
TRBJ1-2	.	TRBV29-1	.	CSAEGRDWYGYTF	TGCAGCGCAGAAGGGCGAGATTGGTATGGCTACACCTTC
TRBJ2-7	TRBD1	TRBV3-1	.	CATTQGAGEQYF	TGTGCCACCACTCAGGGGGCAGGGGAGCAGTACTTC
TRBJ2-5	TRBD2	TRBV20-1	.	CSALPGTSAVDQYF	TGCAGTGCCCTGCCCGGGACTAGCGCTGTGGACCAGTACTTC
TRBJ2-3	TRBD2	TRBV7-2	.	CASSSRVAGRTDTQYF	TGTGCCAGCAGCTCCCGGGTAGCGGGACGCACAGATACGCAGTATTTT
TRBJ2-7	TRBD1	TRBV9	few	CASSPGQGSIFEQYF	TGTGCCAGCAGCCCCGGACAGGGTAGCATTTTCGAGCAGTACTTC
TRBJ2-1	.	TRBV20-1	few	CSARRADEQFF	TGCAGTGCTCGGCGGGCCGATGAGCAGTTCTTC
TRBJ2-7	TRBD2	TRBV12-3/TRBV12-4	few	CASSPYSGGAYEQYF	TGTGCCAGCAGCCCCTATAGCGGGGGGGCGTACGAGCAGTACTTC
TRBJ1-5	.	TRBV2	few	CASSPGKGNQPQHF	TGTGCCAGCAGCCCAGGGAAGGGGAATCAGCCCCAGCATTTT
TRBJ2-3	.	TRBV29-1	many	CSVEDLPAGLWDTQYF	TGCAGCGTTGAAGATCTGCCTGCAGGTCTATGGGATACGCAGTATTTT
TRBJ2-3	TRBD1	TRBV5-6	few	CASSSRDRHSDTQYF	TGTGCCAGCAGCTCGCGGGACAGGCACTCAGATACGCAGTATTTT
TRBJ2-3	.	TRBV29-1	.	CSVAQDSSTDTQYF	TGCAGCGTCGCACAGGATTCTAGCACAGATACGCAGTATTTT
TRBJ1-2	.	TRBV20-1	.	CSAADRGRGYTF	TGCAGTGCTGCGGACCGAGGTCGGGGCTACACCTTC
TRBJ2-3	.	TRBV6-4	few	CASAPMGITDTQYF	TGTGCCAGCGCTCCCATGGGAATCACAGATACGCAGTATTTT
TRBJ2-3	.	TRBV20-1	.	CSARSNREADTQYF	TGCAGTGCTAGGTCAAACAGGGAAGCAGATACGCAGTATTTT
TRBJ2-7	TRBD1	TRBV3-1	.	CASSARTGIEQYF	TGTGCCAGCAGCGCCCGGACAGGGATCGAGCAGTACTTC
TRBJ2-1	.	TRBV6-1	.	CASSSTASSYNEQFF	TGTGCCAGCAGCTCGACAGCCAGCTCCTACAATGAGCAGTTCTTC
TRBJ1-1	.	TRBV15	few	CATSRDPGMNTEAFF	TGTGCCACCAGCAGAGATCCCGGGATGAACACTGAAGCTTTCTTT
TRBJ2-3	TRBD2	TRBV20-1	.	CSASTSGGVNTQYF	TGCAGTGCCTCGACTAGCGGGGGGGTTAATACGCAGTATTTT
TRBJ2-3	.	TRBV20-1	.	CSASRPLAGPDTQYF	TGCAGTGCTAGTCGGCCTCTCGCGGGACCAGATACGCAGTATTTT
TRBJ2-7	TRBD1	TRBV20-1	once	CSARTGTELPYEQYF	TGCAGTGCTCGTACCGGGACAGAGCTACCCTACGAGCAGTACTTC
TRBJ2-7	TRBD1	TRBV7-9	.	CASSLRGQGAREQYF	TGTGCCAGCAGCTTACGTGGACAGGGAGCTCGAGAGCAGTACTTC
TRBJ2-5	TRBD2	TRBV3-1	.	CASTQGPGLAGYQETQYF	TGTGCCAGCACCCAGGGGCCGGGACTAGCGGGGTACCAAGAGACCCAGTACTTC
TRBJ2-2	TRBD2	TRBV11-1	.	CASSSTPAGVGNTGELFF	TGTGCCAGCAGTTCGACCCCCGCGGGGGTTGGGAACACCGGGGAGCTGTTTTTT
TRBJ2-4	.	TRBV2	.	CASSERGAKNIQYF	TGTGCCAGCAGTGAACGGGGAGCCAAAAACATTCAGTACTTC
TRBJ2-7	.	TRBV4-1	once	CASSQRDSGSYEQYF	TGCGCCAGCAGCCAGCGGGACAGCGGCTCCTACGAGCAGTACTTC
TRBJ2-5	TRBD2	TRBV20-1	.	CSAANPRGGRETQYF	TGCAGTGCTGCCAACCCACGGGGGGGCCGGGAGACCCAGTACTTC
TRBJ2-2	TRBD2	TRBV5-1	.	CASSTTGLAGGTGELFF	TGCGCCAGCAGCACAACCGGACTAGCGGGGGGCACCGGGGAGCTGTTTTTT
TRBJ1-1	.	TRBV12-3/TRBV12-4	few	CASSLRWGVGNTEAFF	TGTGCCAGCAGTTTGCGCTGGGGCGTGGGTAACACTGAAGCTTTCTTT
TRBJ2-7	TRBD2	TRBV20-1	.	CSADKSSGRSYEQYF	TGCAGTGCTGACAAATCTAGCGGGCGCTCCTACGAGCAGTACTTC
TRBJ2-3	.	TRBV10-3	many	CAISEGAADTQYF	TGTGCCATCAGTGAAGGTGCAGCAGATACGCAGTATTTT
TRBJ1-1	TRBD1	TRBV5-8	.	CASSGGQFTEAFF	TGTGCCAGCAGCGGGGGACAGTTCACTGAAGCTTTCTTT
TRBJ1-3	.	TRBV20-1	few	CSARDGGGRDSGNTIYF	TGCAGTGCTAGAGATGGGGGAGGCCGGGACTCTGGAAACACCATATATTTT
TRBJ2-1	TRBD2	TRBV20-1	few	CSARGLAFYNEQFF	TGCAGTGCTAGGGGACTAGCCTTCTACAATGAGCAGTTCTTC
TRBJ2-7	.	TRBV6-5	few	CASSSRRPPPSYEQYF	TGTGCCAGCAGTTCCCGGCGGCCTCCCCCTTCCTACGAGCAGTACTTC
TRBJ2-3	TRBD2	TRBV7-6	few	CASTSRGGPDTQYF	TGTGCCAGCACGTCGCGGGGGGGCCCAGATACGCAGTATTTT
TRBJ2-3	TRBD2	TRBV20-1	.	CSARTLAGTDTQYF	TGCAGTGCTAGAACACTAGCGGGCACAGATACGCAGTATTTT
TRBJ2-7	TRBD2	TRBV20-1	.	CSADSGGAGSYEQYF	TGCAGTGCAGATAGCGGGGGGGCAGGGTCCTACGAGCAGTACTTC